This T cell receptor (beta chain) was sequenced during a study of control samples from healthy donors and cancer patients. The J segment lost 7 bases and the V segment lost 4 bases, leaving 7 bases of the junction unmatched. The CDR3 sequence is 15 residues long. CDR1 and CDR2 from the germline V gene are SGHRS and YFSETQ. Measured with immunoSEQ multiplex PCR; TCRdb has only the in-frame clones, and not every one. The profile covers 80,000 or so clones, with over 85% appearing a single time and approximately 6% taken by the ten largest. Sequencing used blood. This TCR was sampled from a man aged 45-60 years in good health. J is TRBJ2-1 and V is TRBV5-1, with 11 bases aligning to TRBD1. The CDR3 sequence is CASSPGQGAINEQFF. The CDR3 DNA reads TGCGCCAGCAGCCCTGGACAGGGGGCGATTAATGAGCAGTTCTTC. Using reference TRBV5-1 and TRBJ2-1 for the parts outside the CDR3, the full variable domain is KAGVTQTPRYLIKTRGQQVTLSCSPISGHRSVSWYQQTPGQGLQFLFEYFSETQRNKGNFPGRFSGRQFSNSRSEMNVSTLELGDSALYLCASSPGQGAINEQFFGPGTRLTVL.